The next 29 T cell receptor beta chains were all read from a single sample in a study of blood T cell repertoires in COVID-19. The table came from immunoSEQ multiplex PCR; TCRdb's copy has only in-frame clones and leaves some out. This table has approximately 380,000 clones, more than 85% appearing once. Sequencing was done on a sample of PBMCs or T cells enriched from blood (not recorded which). Source of these receptors: a woman aged 40 to 50 who had been exposed to COVID-19.

The chain links TRBV27 to TRBJ1-1; 9 bases align to TRBD1. Germline loops: CDR1 MNHEY, CDR2 SMNVEV (reference sequence). The J segment lost 5 bases and the V segment lost 3 bases, leaving 7 bases of the junction unmatched. The CDR3 has 15 residues. As DNA, the CDR3 is TGTGCCAGCAGTTTCACAGGGGGCAGAGGGACTGAAGCTTTCTTT. Translation gives CASSFTGGRGTEAFF.

The gene calls are TRBV7-2 and TRBJ1-4; D is unresolved. The CDR3 runs 14 residues. Trimming shortened V by 5 bases and J by 8 bases, and 15 bases separated the two germline ends. The germline V gene has CDR1 SGHTA and CDR2 FQGNSA. The DNA of the CDR3 is TGTGCCAGCAGCACGGGCCTGGGGAGGGAAAAACTGTTTTTT. Protein product: CASSTGLGREKLFF.

A few counts support this clone. The chain uses TRBV5-1 and TRBJ2-5; 8 bases match TRBD1. Germline V gives CDR1 SGHRS, CDR2 YFSETQ. The junction had 14 bases not matched to a gene; V was cut back by 0 bases and J by 1 base. The CDR3 sequence is 19 residues long. The CDR3 nucleotides read TGCGCCAGCAGCTTGGGGACAGGGTTATTTGGGCGACCCCAAGAGACCCAGTACTTC. It codes for CASSLGTGLFGRPQETQYF. The variable domain in full, completed from reference TRBV5-1 and TRBJ2-5, reads KAGVTQTPRYLIKTRGQQVTLSCSPISGHRSVSWYQQTPGQGLQFLFEYFSETQRNKGNFPGRFSGRQFSNSRSEMNVSTLELGDSALYLCASSLGTGLFGRPQETQYFGPGTRLLVL.

This sequence joins TRBV2 and TRBJ1-5; 7 bases align to TRBD1. This CDR3 spans 14 amino acids. The ends lost 6 bases at V and 6 bases at J; junction bases unmatched: 8. Germline lookup yields CDR1 SNHLY and CDR2 FYNNEI. CDR3 nucleotides: TGTGCCAGCAGCGATCGAGGGGGCTTTCAGCCCCAGCATTTT. This codes for CASSDRGGFQPQHF.

J is TRBJ1-4 and V is TRBV7-9; D is possibly TRBD1 (5 bases). The ends were cut back, 5 bases at V and 8 bases at J, with 15 bases in the middle. Per the germline V gene, CDR1 is SEHNR and CDR2 is FQNEAQ (reference sequence). The CDR3 is made up of 14 amino acids. CDR3 protein: CASSIPGTVEKLFF. CDR3 bases: TGTGCCAGCAGCATTCCCGGGACTGTAGAAAAACTGTTTTTT.

The rearrangement joins TRBV19 to TRBJ2-7; D may be TRBD2 (6 bases). Germline V lookup: CDR1 LNHDA, CDR2 SQIVND (reference sequence). Trimming cost V 3 bases and J 6 bases, with 21 bases left between them. The CDR3 consists of 16 residues. CDR3 loop: CASSIGGDRRRGEQYF. The CDR3 DNA reads TGTGCCAGTAGTATCGGAGGGGACCGGCGTCGGGGCGAGCAGTACTTC.

The rearrangement joins TRBV7-9 to TRBJ1-4; the match to TRBD1 covers 8 bases. With 5 bases clipped from V and 10 bases from J, the junction kept 9 bases outside the gene matches. The length of the CDR3 is 14 residues. Germline CDR1 reads SEHNR; CDR2 reads FQNEAQ (reference sequence). Here the CDR3 DNA reads TGTGCCAGCAGCCCGACAGGGGTCGGAGGAAAACTGTTTTTT. Encoded protein: CASSPTGVGGKLFF.

The rearrangement links TRBV25-1 to TRBJ1-2; TRBD1 agrees at 7 bases. The CDR3 is made up of 13 amino acids. V trimming: 5 bases; J trimming: 4 bases; junction bases outside the gene matches: 4. CDR1 MGHDK and CDR2 SYGVNS come from the germline V gene. The chain's CDR3 is CASSQTGSYGYTF. In DNA, the CDR3 is TGTGCCAGCAGTCAGACAGGGAGCTATGGCTACACCTTC.

The rearrangement uses TRBV7-9 and TRBJ2-3; 7 nucleotides match TRBD2. The CDR3 consists of 13 residues. The V gene end was trimmed by 4 bases and the J gene end by 4 bases; junction bases not matched to a gene: 2. Germline loops: CDR1 SEHNR, CDR2 FQNEAQ (reference sequence). For the CDR3, the DNA is TGTGCCAGCAGCTGGGGAGGGGCAGATACGCAGTATTTT. As protein: CASSWGGADTQYF.

This chain uses TRBV10-1 with TRBJ1-2; no firm D call. This CDR3 spans 13 amino acids. V was cut by 7 bases and J by 0 bases, with 9 bases left in between. CDR1 and CDR2 (germline): WNHNN, SYGVQD (reference sequence). The CDR3 DNA sequence: TGCGCCAGCATAGCAGATCCTAACTATGGCTACACCTTC. It encodes CASIADPNYGYTF.

The rearrangement joins TRBV5-1 to TRBJ2-3, with a weak D call TRBD2 (6 bases). V lost 2 bases and J lost 1, with 17 bases in between. CDR1 and CDR2 from the germline V gene are SGHRS and YFSETQ. This CDR3 region has 17 residues. The CDR3 region is CASSFGLVGSGTDTQYF. Written as DNA, the CDR3 is TGCGCCAGCAGCTTCGGGCTGGTCGGGAGTGGCACAGATACGCAGTATTTT.

The chain links TRBV2 to TRBJ1-2; 7 positions match TRBD1. Germline CDR1 and CDR2: SNHLY and FYNNEI. The CDR3 contains 15 residues. Germline trimming cut 3 bases from V and 6 bases from J; bases unmatched to any gene: 10. Here the CDR3 DNA reads TGTGCCAGCAGTGATGTGCCCCAGGGGGGACATGGCTACACCTTC. This encodes CASSDVPQGGHGYTF. Using reference TRBV2 and TRBJ1-2 for the parts outside the CDR3, the full variable domain is EPEVTQTPSHQVTQMGQEVILRCVPISNHLYFYWYRQILGQKVEFLVSFYNNEISEKSEIFDDQFSVERPDGSNFTLKIRSTKLEDSAMYFCASSDVPQGGHGYTFGSGTRLTVV.

J is TRBJ2-1 and V is TRBV24-1; perhaps TRBD2 as D (5 bases). Trimming shortened V by 5 bases and J by 2 bases, and 15 bases separated the two germline ends. The CDR3 totals 16 residues. Germline values: CDR1 KGHDR, CDR2 SFDVKD. This chain's CDR3 is CATSARLARAYNEQFF. CDR3 DNA sequence: TGTGCCACCAGTGCCCGATTAGCGAGAGCCTACAATGAGCAGTTCTTC.

This sequence joins TRBV5-1 and TRBJ2-6; 10 nucleotides align to TRBD1. The CDR3 has 19 residues. V trimming: 3 bases; J trimming: 2 bases; junction bases outside the gene matches: 11. Germline CDR1 and CDR2: SGHRS and YFSETQ. The CDR3 DNA sequence: TGCGCCAGCAGCTATGGACCGGGACAGGGGTATACTGGGGCCAACGTCCTGACTTTC. Protein sequence: CASSYGPGQGYTGANVLTF.

This rearrangement joins TRBV2 to TRBJ1-2, with D tentatively TRBD1 (5 bases). CDR1 is SNHLY, CDR2 FYNNEI, per germline. This CDR3 comprises 13 residues. With 7 bases removed from V and 4 bases from J, the gap between germline ends came to 13 bases. The CDR3 DNA follows: TGTGCCAGCACCCCCCAGGGCCCCTATGGCTACACCTTC. Its protein is CASTPQGPYGYTF.

The CDR3 region is CASSFIRGSSYNEQFF. CDR3 nucleotide sequence: TGTGCCAGCAGTTTTATAAGGGGGAGTTCCTACAATGAGCAGTTCTTC. The chain uses TRBV27 and TRBJ2-1; tentatively, D is TRBD1 (6 bases). The CDR3 runs 16 residues. The germline V gene has CDR1 MNHEY and CDR2 SMNVEV (reference sequence). Trimming cost V 3 bases and J 1 base, with 13 bases left between them.

This clone was found a few times. The genes are TRBV13 and TRBJ2-7; maybe TRBD2 (6 bases). Germline CDR1 reads PRHDT; CDR2 reads FYEKMQ (reference sequence). Deletions cut 5 bases from V and 3 bases from J, with 11 bases between. CDR3 size: 13 residues. The CDR3 reads CASSRPRGYEQYF. CDR3 bases: TGTGCCAGCAGCCGCCCGCGGGGCTACGAGCAGTACTTC.

CDR3 coding DNA: TGTGCCAGCAGCTTGATGAGGGCCTCCTACGAGCAGTACTTC. It specifies CASSLMRASYEQYF. This sequence joins TRBV5-5 and TRBJ2-7; TRBD2 might be the D (5 bases). Trimming stripped 1 base from V and 0 bases from J, with 8 bases between. Per the germline V gene, CDR1 is SGHKS and CDR2 is YYEKEE (reference sequence). This CDR3 is built from 14 residues.

This sequence joins TRBV30 and TRBJ2-3; TRBD1 is a possible D gene (5 bases). CDR1 GTSNPN and CDR2 SVGIG come from the germline V gene (reference sequence). CDR3 length: 13 residues. Trimming cost V 0 bases and J 2 bases, with 6 bases left between them. CDR3 sequence: CAWSVGATDTQYF. The CDR3 region has the DNA TGTGCCTGGAGTGTTGGGGCCACAGATACGCAGTATTTT.

The chain carries TRBV5-6 and TRBJ1-1; D possibly corresponds to TRBD1 (5 bases). Germline V gives CDR1 SGHDT, CDR2 YYEEEE. The CDR3 runs to 16 residues. Trimming pared 4 bases from V and 5 bases from J, leaving 21 bases between. The CDR3 is CASSPTLSRARTEAFF. The CDR3 bases are TGTGCCAGCAGCCCAACCCTATCCAGGGCGAGGACTGAAGCTTTCTTT.

The V call is TRBV7-2, the J call TRBJ1-6, with 8 positions matching TRBD1. Germline V gene sequence: CDR1 SGHTA, CDR2 FQGNSA. The CDR3 consists of 14 residues. After removal of 6 bases from V and 11 bases from J, the junction contained 9 bases not matched to a gene. CDR3 protein: CASRRGQAGPPLHF. The CDR3 nucleotides read TGTGCCAGCAGGCGGGGACAGGCGGGGCCACCCCTCCACTTT.

The chain couples TRBV7-8 to TRBJ2-7, with 12 bases aligning to TRBD1. CDR3 length: 16 amino acids. The junction had 7 bases not matched to a gene; V was cut back by 0 bases and J by 7 bases. Per the germline V gene, CDR1 is SGHVS and CDR2 is FQNEAQ. DNA of the CDR3: TGTGCCAGCAGCTTAGCCCCGGGACAGGGGGCAGGGGAGCAGTACTTC. It translates to CASSLAPGQGAGEQYF.

This chain links TRBV11-2 with TRBJ2-3; 11 bases line up with TRBD2. V lost 2 bases, J lost 5 bases, and 6 bases stayed unmatched. The CDR3 extends over 16 amino acids. CDR1 SGHAT and CDR2 FQNNGV come from the germline V gene. The CDR3 DNA sequence: TGTGCCAGCAGCTTAAGTAGCGGGGGGGCAGGAGATACGCAGTATTTT. This gives the protein CASSLSSGGAGDTQYF.

This clone came up once. This sample also contains other DNA sequences that code for the same CDR3. The chain joins TRBV5-4 to TRBJ1-2; 7 bases match TRBD1. The trim removed 0 bases at V and 4 bases at J, leaving 3 bases unmatched. This CDR3 has 14 residues. Germline V gives CDR1 SGHNT, CDR2 YYREEE (reference sequence). The chain's CDR3 is CASSLGGQAYGYTF. The DNA of the CDR3 is TGTGCCAGCAGCTTGGGTGGACAGGCCTATGGCTACACCTTC.

CDR3 sequence reads: CASSLAREGEAFF. CDR3 in DNA: TGTGCCAGCAGCTTGGCCAGGGAGGGTGAAGCTTTCTTT. This rearrangement joins TRBV5-5 to TRBJ1-1; perhaps TRBD1 as D (5 bases). The CDR3 consists of 13 residues. CDR1 is SGHKS and CDR2 is YYEKEE in the germline V gene (reference sequence). The germline V and J ends were trimmed by 0 bases and 7 bases, with 10 bases remaining between them. The full variable domain, in which reference TRBV5-5 and TRBJ1-1 provide the parts outside the CDR3, is DAGVTQSPTHLIKTRGQQVTLRCSPISGHKSVSWYQQVLGQGPQFIFQYYEKEERGRGNFPDRFSARQFPNYSSELNVNALLLGDSALYLCASSLAREGEAFFGQGTRLTVV.

This chain joins TRBV30 and TRBJ1-1, with no clear D. Germline values: CDR1 GTSNPN, CDR2 SVGIG (reference sequence). This CDR3 comprises 20 residues. The V gene lost 1 base and the J gene lost 1 base, with 28 bases spanning the gap. CDR3 amino acids: CAWSGPPGLAFPTQNTEAFF. DNA for the CDR3: TGTGCCTGGAGTGGACCCCCAGGATTGGCGTTCCCAACACAGAACACTGAAGCTTTCTTT.

This chain links TRBV7-9 with TRBJ1-1; 7 bases line up with TRBD1. In germline, CDR1 is SEHNR, CDR2 FQNEAQ (reference sequence). This CDR3 spans 14 amino acids. V trimming: 5 bases; J trimming: 3 bases; junction bases outside the gene matches: 6. The DNA for the CDR3 is TGTGCCAGCAGCCCCCGACAGGGCCACACTGAAGCTTTCTTT. Translation gives CASSPRQGHTEAFF. The full variable domain, with the rest looked up from reference TRBV7-9 and TRBJ1-1, is DTGVSQNPRHKITKRGQNVTFRCDPISEHNRLYWYRQTLGQGPEFLTYFQNEAQLEKSRLLSDRFSAERPKGSFSTLEIQRTEQGDSAMYLCASSPRQGHTEAFFGQGTRLTVV.

The chain recombines TRBV11-1 with TRBJ2-3; maybe TRBD2 (5 bases). Trimming shortened V by 2 bases and J by 5 bases, and 14 bases separated the two germline ends. Germline loops: CDR1 SGHAT, CDR2 FQDESV (reference sequence). The CDR3 length is 15 residues. This CDR3 is CASSLSRSGKDTQYF. The CDR3 bases are TGTGCCAGCAGCTTATCCCGGTCCGGGAAAGATACGCAGTATTTT.

The chain links TRBV2 to TRBJ1-2; maybe TRBD1 (6 bases). Trimming left V 3 bases short and J 3 bases short, with 11 bases between. The CDR3 loop spans 14 amino acids. The germline CDR1 and CDR2 sequences are SNHLY and FYNNEI. The CDR3 sequence: CASSDRGADYGYTF. The CDR3 region has the DNA TGTGCCAGCAGTGATCGGGGGGCAGACTATGGCTACACCTTC.